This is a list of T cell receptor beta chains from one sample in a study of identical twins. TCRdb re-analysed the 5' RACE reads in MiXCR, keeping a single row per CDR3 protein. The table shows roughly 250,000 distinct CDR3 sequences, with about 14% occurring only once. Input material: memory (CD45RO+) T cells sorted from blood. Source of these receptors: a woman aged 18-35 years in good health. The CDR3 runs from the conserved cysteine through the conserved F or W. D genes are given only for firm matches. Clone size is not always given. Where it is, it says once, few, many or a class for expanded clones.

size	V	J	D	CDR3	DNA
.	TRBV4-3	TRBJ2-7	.	CASSQDIGRAYEQYF	TGCGCCAGCAGCCAAGATATAGGCCGAGCCTACGAGCAGTACTTC
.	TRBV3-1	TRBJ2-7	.	CASSRIRSLNEQYF	TGTGCCAGCAGCCGTATCAGGTCTCTTAACGAGCAGTACTTC
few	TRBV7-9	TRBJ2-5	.	CASSVISGVRETQYF	TGTGCCAGCAGCGTTATCTCGGGGGTCCGAGAGACCCAGTACTTC
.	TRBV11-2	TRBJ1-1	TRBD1	CASSLAGQLTEAFF	TGTGCCAGCAGCTTAGCGGGACAGCTCACTGAAGCTTTCTTT
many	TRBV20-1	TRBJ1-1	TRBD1	CSAFIRGAGLSTEAFF	TGCAGTGCTTTCATCAGGGGGGCCGGGTTGTCTACTGAAGCTTTCTTT
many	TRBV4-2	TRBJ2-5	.	CASSQDQGLIQETQYF	TGTGCCAGCAGCCAAGATCAGGGCTTAATCCAAGAGACCCAGTACTTC
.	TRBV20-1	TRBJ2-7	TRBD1	CSVARGRVYEQYF	TGCAGTGTCGCCAGGGGGCGCGTCTACGAGCAGTACTTC
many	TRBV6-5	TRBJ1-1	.	CASSYQNTNTEAFF	TGTGCCAGCAGTTACCAAAACACGAACACTGAAGCTTTCTTT
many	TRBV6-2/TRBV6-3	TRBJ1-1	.	CASSYRVDTEAFF	TGTGCCAGCAGTTACAGGGTTGACACTGAAGCTTTCTTT
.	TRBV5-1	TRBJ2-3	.	CASSTRSREPDTQYF	TGCGCCAGCAGCACCCGAAGTAGGGAGCCAGATACGCAGTATTTT
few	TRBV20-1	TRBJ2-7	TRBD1	CSAGRDRVPYEQYF	TGCAGTGCTGGAAGGGACAGGGTGCCCTACGAGCAGTACTTC
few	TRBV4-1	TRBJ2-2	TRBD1	CASSQGQGVTGELFF	TGCGCCAGCAGCCAAGGACAGGGGGTCACCGGGGAGCTGTTTTTT
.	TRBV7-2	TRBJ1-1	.	CASSAQVNTEAFF	TGTGCCAGCAGCGCACAGGTGAACACTGAAGCTTTCTTT
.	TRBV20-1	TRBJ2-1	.	CSARVWGGGDEQFF	TGCAGTGCTAGAGTCTGGGGGGGCGGGGATGAGCAGTTCTTC
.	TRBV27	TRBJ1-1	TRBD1	CASSPLRDRGNTEAFF	TGTGCCAGCAGTCCCCTCCGGGACAGGGGGAACACTGAAGCTTTCTTT
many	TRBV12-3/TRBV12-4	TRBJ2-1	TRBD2	CASRTREGPAAF	TGTGCCAGCAGAACACGGGAGGGCCCGGCCGCCTTC
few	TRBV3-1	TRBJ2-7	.	CASRTGDEQYF	TGTGCCAGCCGTACGGGGGACGAGCAGTACTTC
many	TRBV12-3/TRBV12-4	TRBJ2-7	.	CASMTGGVGGESYEQYF	TGTGCCAGCATGACGGGTGGCGTCGGCGGGGAATCCTACGAGCAGTACTTC
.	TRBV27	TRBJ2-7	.	CASSLRTEQSYEQYF	TGTGCCAGCAGTTTAAGGACGGAGCAATCCTACGAGCAGTACTTC
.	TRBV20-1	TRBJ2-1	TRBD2	CSARGRSRASGGAANEQFF	TGCAGTGCTAGAGGCCGATCTCGGGCTAGCGGGGGGGCCGCCAATGAGCAGTTCTTC
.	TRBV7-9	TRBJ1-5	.	CASSIRQADQPQHF	TGTGCCAGCAGCATACGACAGGCGGATCAGCCCCAGCATTTT
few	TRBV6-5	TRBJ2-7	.	CASSYFVSSYEQYF	TGTGCCAGCAGTTACTTCGTTAGCTCCTACGAGCAGTACTTC
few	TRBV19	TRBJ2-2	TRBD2	CASILTGGVYTGELFF	TGTGCCAGTATTCTAACGGGAGGGGTTTACACCGGGGAGCTGTTTTTT
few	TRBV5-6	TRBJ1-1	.	CASSYHTEAFF	TGTGCCAGCAGTTATCATACTGAAGCTTTCTTT
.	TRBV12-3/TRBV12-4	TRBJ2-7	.	CASSYWAGVEQYF	TGTGCCAGCAGCTATTGGGCAGGGGTTGAGCAGTACTTC
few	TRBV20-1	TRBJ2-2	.	CSARDPPRGKLFF	TGCAGTGCTAGAGATCCCCCCCGCGGGAAGCTGTTTTTT
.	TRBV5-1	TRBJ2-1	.	CTSVLKGSSFNEQFF	TGCACCTCGGTCCTAAAGGGGTCCTCCTTCAATGAGCAGTTCTTC
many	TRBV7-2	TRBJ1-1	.	CASSDRMNTEAFF	TGTGCCAGCAGCGACAGGATGAACACTGAAGCTTTCTTT
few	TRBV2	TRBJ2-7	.	CASRPLGDFSYEQYF	TGTGCCAGCAGACCCCTGGGGGACTTCTCCTACGAGCAGTACTTC
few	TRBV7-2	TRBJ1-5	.	CASSLQGDREPQHF	TGTGCCAGCAGCTTACAGGGAGATAGAGAGCCCCAGCATTTT
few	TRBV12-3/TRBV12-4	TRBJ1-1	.	CASSSLGNTEAFF	TGTGCCAGCAGTTCCCTCGGGAACACTGAAGCTTTCTTT
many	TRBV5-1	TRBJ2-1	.	CASSQTYNEQFF	TGCGCCAGCAGCCAGACCTACAATGAGCAGTTCTTC
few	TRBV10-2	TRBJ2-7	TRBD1	CASRGTDLKRGILYEQYF	TGCGCCAGCAGAGGGACAGACTTAAAAAGGGGGATATTATACGAGCAGTACTTC
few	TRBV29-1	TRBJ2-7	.	CSVGRGGAIYEQYF	TGCAGCGTTGGGAGGGGGGGGGCGATCTACGAGCAGTACTTC
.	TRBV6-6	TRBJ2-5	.	CASGGSETQYF	TGTGCCAGTGGGGGGTCAGAGACCCAGTACTTC
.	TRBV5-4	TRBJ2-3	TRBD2	CASSPGKAGGLTDTQYF	TGTGCCAGCAGCCCGGGGAAAGCGGGGGGGCTAACAGATACGCAGTATTTT
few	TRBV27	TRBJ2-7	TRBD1	CASTDRSYEQYF	TGTGCCAGCACGGACAGGAGCTACGAGCAGTACTTC
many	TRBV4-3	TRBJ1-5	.	CASSQHRFNQPQHF	TGCGCCAGCAGCCAACACCGTTTCAATCAGCCCCAGCATTTT
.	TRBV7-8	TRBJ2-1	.	CASSLLGSYNEQFF	TGTGCCAGCAGCTTACTCGGGTCCTACAATGAGCAGTTCTTC
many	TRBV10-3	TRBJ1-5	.	CAIRGHLSNQPQHF	TGTGCCATCCGCGGACACCTTAGCAATCAGCCCCAGCATTTT
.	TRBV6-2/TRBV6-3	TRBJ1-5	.	CASSYSQWGSWNQPQHF	TGTGCCAGCAGTTACTCACAGTGGGGTTCGTGGAATCAGCCCCAGCATTTT
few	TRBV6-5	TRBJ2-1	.	CASSYLYRVHEQFF	TGTGCCAGCAGTTACTTGTACAGGGTCCATGAGCAGTTCTTC